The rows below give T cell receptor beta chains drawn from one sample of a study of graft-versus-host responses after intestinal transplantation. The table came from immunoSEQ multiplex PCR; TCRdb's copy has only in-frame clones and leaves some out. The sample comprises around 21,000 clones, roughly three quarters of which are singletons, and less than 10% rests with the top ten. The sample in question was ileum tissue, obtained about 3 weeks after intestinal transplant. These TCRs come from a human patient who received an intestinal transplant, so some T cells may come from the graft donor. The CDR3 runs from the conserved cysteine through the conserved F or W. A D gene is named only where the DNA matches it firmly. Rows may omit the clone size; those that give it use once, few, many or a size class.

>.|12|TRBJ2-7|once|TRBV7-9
CASSLALSEQYF
TGTGCCAGCAGCTTAGCGCTCAGCGAGCAGTACTTC
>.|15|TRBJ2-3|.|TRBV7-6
CASSLVVGGTDTQYF
TGTGCCAGCAGCTTAGTCGTGGGAGGCACAGATACGCAGTATTTT
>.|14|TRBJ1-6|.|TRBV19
CASSMERVRSPLHF
TGTGCCAGTAGTATGGAGAGGGTACGTTCACCCCTCCACTTT
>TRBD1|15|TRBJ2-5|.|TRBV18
CASSTRQGKGETQYF
TGTGCCAGCTCAACCCGACAGGGGAAGGGTGAGACCCAGTACTTC
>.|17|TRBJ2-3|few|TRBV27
CASSLSPQGPYTDTQYF
TGTGCCAGCAGTTTATCCCCTCAGGGGCCTTACACAGATACGCAGTATTTT
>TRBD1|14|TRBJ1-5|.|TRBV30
CAWSQGVRNQPQHF
TGTGCCTGGAGTCAGGGGGTGCGCAATCAGCCCCAGCATTTT
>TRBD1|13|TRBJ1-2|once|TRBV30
CAWSWTGLNGYTF
TGTGCCTGGAGTTGGACAGGCTTGAATGGCTACACCTTC
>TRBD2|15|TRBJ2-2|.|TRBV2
CASSGLAGATGELFF
TGTGCCAGCAGTGGGCTAGCGGGAGCAACCGGGGAGCTGTTTTTT
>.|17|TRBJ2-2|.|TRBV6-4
CASSDSEGGPGTGELFF
TGTGCCAGCAGTGACTCTGAGGGGGGGCCGGGAACCGGGGAGCTGTTTTTT
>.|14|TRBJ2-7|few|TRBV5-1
CASSLAAVPYEQYF
TGCGCCAGCAGCTTGGCGGCGGTCCCCTACGAGCAGTACTTC
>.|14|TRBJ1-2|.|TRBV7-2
CASSSRGQLYGYTF
TGTGCCAGCAGCTCAAGAGGCCAGCTTTATGGCTACACCTTC
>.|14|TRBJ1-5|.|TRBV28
CASREAYFNQPQHF
TGTGCCAGCAGGGAAGCGTATTTTAATCAGCCCCAGCATTTT
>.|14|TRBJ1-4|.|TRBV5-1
CASSFTAPNEKLFF
TGCGCCAGCAGCTTCACAGCCCCTAATGAAAAACTGTTTTTT
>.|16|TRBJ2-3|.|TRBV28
CASSLLSGTSTDTQYF
TGTGCCAGCAGTTTATTGAGCGGTACTAGCACAGATACGCAGTATTTT
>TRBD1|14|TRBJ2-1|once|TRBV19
CASRPWTGANEQFF
TGTGCCAGTAGGCCCTGGACAGGGGCTAATGAGCAGTTCTTC
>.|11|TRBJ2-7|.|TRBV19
CASSIGLEQYF
TGTGCCAGTAGTATAGGTCTCGAGCAGTACTTC
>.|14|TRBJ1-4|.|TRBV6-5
CASSYWGPGEKLFF
TGTGCCAGCAGTTACTGGGGGCCGGGAGAAAAACTGTTTTTT